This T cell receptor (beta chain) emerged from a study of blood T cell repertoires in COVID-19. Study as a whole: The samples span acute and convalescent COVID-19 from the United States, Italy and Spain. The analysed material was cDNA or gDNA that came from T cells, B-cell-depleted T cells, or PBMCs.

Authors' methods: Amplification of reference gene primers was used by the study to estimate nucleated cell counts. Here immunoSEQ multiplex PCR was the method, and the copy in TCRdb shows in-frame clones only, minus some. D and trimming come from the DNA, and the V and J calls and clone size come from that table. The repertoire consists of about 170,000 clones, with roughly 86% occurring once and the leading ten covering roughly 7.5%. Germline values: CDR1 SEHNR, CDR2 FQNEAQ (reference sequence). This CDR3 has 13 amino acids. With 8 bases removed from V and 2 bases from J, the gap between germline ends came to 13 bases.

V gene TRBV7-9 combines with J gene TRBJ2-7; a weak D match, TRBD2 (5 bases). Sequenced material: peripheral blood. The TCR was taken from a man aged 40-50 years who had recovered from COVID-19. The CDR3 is CASSPPGTYEQYF. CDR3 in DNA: TGTGCCAGCTCCCCCCCGGGGACCTACGAGCAGTACTTC.